Here is one T cell receptor (beta chain) with its context. Its specificity is not known. The protocol was immunoSEQ multiplex PCR, while the TCRdb copy is restricted to in-frame clones and leaves out a portion. The sample yields about 15,000 clones, more than 70% seen once. The V end lost 6 bases, the J end lost 6 bases, and 11 bases lay between the germline ends. Germline V CDR1 and CDR2: MNHEY, SMNVEV (reference sequence). The CDR3 consists of 13 residues. The sample belongs to a study of T cells in localized non-small cell lung cancer. Study results and caveats: Sequencing was limited to one tumor region, leaving the possibility of heterogeneity open. Uninvolved adjacent lung showed the highest T cell clonality, exceeding tumor.

The V call is TRBV27, the J call TRBJ2-2; no firm D call. Here the sequenced sample was peripheral blood mononuclear cells, taken before any cancer treatment. This receptor was obtained from a male donor aged 60 or over with stage II lung adenocarcinoma. This CDR3 is CASRVGFAGELFF. CDR3 nucleotides: TGTGCCAGCAGGGTAGGGTTTGCCGGGGAGCTGTTTTTT.